Sequencing of this T cell receptor (beta chain) was carried out in a study of vaccination and CD4 T cells after COVID-19. Study background: Post-vaccination samples were procured at a median of around 79 days following dose two (range 14 to 241). Convalescent patients, a few in number, were sampled at day 14 and days 161 to 241 post-vaccination. General study points: Median SARS-CoV-2-reactive clonotypes rose from roughly 22 to 38, not significantly.

This clonotype was observed a few times. Its target is not known. TCRdb called the PCR reads again in MiXCR, with one record for every CDR3 protein. Among tens of thousands of distinct CDR3 sequences listed, approximately 49% were seen once. V lost 5 bases and J lost 6; bases outside the gene matches: 7. The CDR3 contains 13 residues. Per germline, CDR1 MNHNS and CDR2 SASEGT. Described time point: late sampling 161 to 241 days after vaccination in a few convalescent patients. Positive SARS-CoV-2 PCR tests in convalescent patients dated from March to December 2020, pre-Alpha, Beta and Delta. The chain recombines TRBV6-1 with TRBJ2-7; 7 bases agree with TRBD1. The starting material was CD4+ T cells from blood, obtained about 7 months after SARS-CoV-2 vaccination. The clonotype comes from a human donor who had recovered from COVID-19. This CDR3 reads CASSNDRVREQYF. The CDR3 nucleotides are TGTGCCAGCAGTAACGACAGGGTTCGCGAGCAGTACTTC.